Included here is one T cell receptor beta chain sequence, with context. Cohort placement rested on clinical history that participants reported themselves. Clones were read by immunoSEQ multiplex PCR, and TCRdb kept only the in-frame ones, dropping some. This table has fewer than 150,000 clones, 84% appearing once. From germline, CDR1 is SGHTA and CDR2 FQGTGA. This CDR3 is built from 13 residues. Trimming removed 0 bases at V and 5 bases at J, with 7 bases between. These data come from a study of blood T cell repertoires in COVID-19. Study background: The recovered donors of Cohort 3 showed two negative PCRs, clearance, or symptom resolution. Both acute and convalescent COVID-19 samples were obtained from the United States, Italy and Spain.

This sequence joins TRBV7-3 and TRBJ2-5; D gene unclear. The source material was PBMCs or T cells enriched from blood (not recorded which). The sequence was obtained from a man aged 45-65 years in a cohort exposed to, infected with or recovered from COVID-19 (not recorded which). The CDR3 region has the DNA TGTGCCAGCAGCTTAACTTGGAGCGAGACCCAGTACTTC. Protein sequence: CASSLTWSETQYF.